The rows below give T cell receptor beta chains drawn from one sample of a study of blood T cell repertoires in COVID-19. Sequencing used immunoSEQ multiplex PCR; TCRdb keeps in-frame clones, though not all of them. The table records 130,000 to 150,000 clones, over 75% of them present only once. Specimen: peripheral blood. The receptor set was obtained from a woman in her sixties or seventies with active COVID-19. CDR3s include the opening cysteine and the closing phenylalanine or tryptophan. Fields, in order: J gene, V gene, clone size, CDR3 protein. The size entry is marked missing in some rows and otherwise reads once, few, many or a size class.

j_gene: TRBJ2-4
v_gene: TRBV2
abundance: .
CDR3aa: CASSPTGAEDIQYF

j_gene: TRBJ2-3
v_gene: TRBV7-2
abundance: .
CDR3aa: CASVWTGSSDTQYF

j_gene: TRBJ2-1
v_gene: TRBV18
abundance: once
CDR3aa: CASSILAALYNEQFF

j_gene: TRBJ2-3
v_gene: TRBV7-3
abundance: .
CDR3aa: CASSSRWDSGADTQYF

j_gene: TRBJ2-3
v_gene: TRBV7-2
abundance: .
CDR3aa: CASSLGLGGGPYTDTQYF

j_gene: TRBJ2-5
v_gene: TRBV15
abundance: .
CDR3aa: CATSVAGTGQETQYF

j_gene: TRBJ1-1
v_gene: TRBV29-1
abundance: .
CDR3aa: CSVEGGGSRNTEAFF

j_gene: TRBJ2-3
v_gene: TRBV3-1/TRBV3-2
abundance: .
CDR3aa: CASSQDSSTDTQYF

j_gene: TRBJ2-1
v_gene: TRBV19
abundance: .
CDR3aa: CASSYSGYTYNEQFF

j_gene: TRBJ2-7
v_gene: TRBV5-6
abundance: once
CDR3aa: CASSLRERYEQYF

j_gene: TRBJ2-2
v_gene: TRBV9
abundance: .
CDR3aa: CASSVAVLDTGELFF

j_gene: TRBJ2-2
v_gene: TRBV19
abundance: .
CDR3aa: CASNEGANTGELFF

j_gene: TRBJ2-1
v_gene: TRBV29-1
abundance: .
CDR3aa: CSVFKGDSPSYNEQFF

j_gene: TRBJ2-6
v_gene: TRBV4-3
abundance: .
CDR3aa: CASSQDYGAGANVLTF

j_gene: TRBJ1-1
v_gene: TRBV3-1/TRBV3-2
abundance: .
CDR3aa: CASSQEGTASEAFF

j_gene: TRBJ2-1
v_gene: TRBV7-9
abundance: few
CDR3aa: CASSPRALRGPSEQFF

j_gene: TRBJ2-1
v_gene: TRBV28
abundance: .
CDR3aa: CASSVGLDNEQFF

j_gene: TRBJ2-5
v_gene: TRBV7-2
abundance: .
CDR3aa: CASSLASGKETQYF

j_gene: TRBJ1-4
v_gene: TRBV7-9
abundance: .
CDR3aa: CASSPGTGGEKLFF

j_gene: TRBJ1-1
v_gene: TRBV28
abundance: once
CDR3aa: CASSLPSGFTEAFF

j_gene: TRBJ2-7
v_gene: TRBV9
abundance: .
CDR3aa: CASSSRAGEPHYEQYF

j_gene: TRBJ1-1
v_gene: TRBV11-2
abundance: .
CDR3aa: CASALGILNTEAFF

j_gene: TRBJ2-7
v_gene: TRBV5-1
abundance: .
CDR3aa: CARIQGNSYEQYF

j_gene: TRBJ1-2
v_gene: TRBV7-9
abundance: .
CDR3aa: CASSLWGVSSTNYGYTF

j_gene: TRBJ2-1
v_gene: TRBV30
abundance: .
CDR3aa: CASFLGTSGSGVNNEQFF

j_gene: TRBJ2-5
v_gene: TRBV28
abundance: .
CDR3aa: CASSFGGSFQETQYF

j_gene: TRBJ2-3
v_gene: TRBV19
abundance: .
CDR3aa: CASSITLAGPSTDTQYF

j_gene: TRBJ2-7
v_gene: TRBV6-5
abundance: .
CDR3aa: CASRTSSYEQYF

j_gene: TRBJ1-5
v_gene: TRBV2
abundance: .
CDR3aa: CASSTGTGGARQPQHF

j_gene: TRBJ2-7
v_gene: TRBV5-4
abundance: .
CDR3aa: CASSLGTGRFEQYF